Below are 17 T cell receptor beta chains sequenced from a single sample in a study of T cell clones after liver transplantation. The table came from immunoSEQ multiplex PCR; TCRdb's copy has only in-frame clones and leaves some out. The sample has roughly 120,000 clones; about nine tenths are singletons. Sequenced here: CD4+ T cells from blood, sampled 12 months after liver transplant. These receptors all come from a human patient who received a liver transplant. The T cells may partly be graft donor cells.

The rearrangement uses TRBV6-1 and TRBJ2-3, with D hard to call. V lost 6 bases and J 2 bases, leaving 9 bases between the germline ends. The CDR3 consists of 13 residues. Per germline, CDR1 MNHNS and CDR2 SASEGT. CDR3 region: CASSLAPTDTQYF. Here the CDR3 DNA reads TGTGCCAGCAGCCTCGCTCCCACAGATACGCAGTATTTT.

This clone was detected once. The chain joins TRBV20-1 to TRBJ2-1; D remains ambiguous. Looked up from germline, CDR1 is DFQATT and CDR2 is SNEGSKA (reference sequence). The CDR3 contains 10 residues. V was cut by 4 bases and J by 5 bases, with 3 bases left in between. CDR3 in amino acids: CSATHNEQFF. In DNA form, the CDR3 reads TGCAGTGCTACCCACAATGAGCAGTTCTTC.

The chain has TRBV2 and TRBJ1-2, with 7 positions matching TRBD1. Germline values: CDR1 SNHLY, CDR2 FYNNEI. The CDR3 consists of 12 residues. V lost 3 bases, J lost 8 bases, and 3 bases stayed unmatched. CDR3 residues: CASSETGIGYTF. The CDR3 DNA reads TGTGCCAGCAGTGAGACAGGGATCGGCTACACCTTC.

The genes are TRBV5-6 and TRBJ2-3, with 7 bases identical to TRBD2. Germline V gives CDR1 SGHDT, CDR2 YYEEEE. The CDR3 covers 15 residues. V shed 0 bases, J shed 2 bases, and the junction held 3 bases outside the gene matches. The CDR3 protein is CASSLGLAATDTQYF. DNA for the CDR3: TGTGCCAGCAGCTTGGGCCTAGCGGCCACAGATACGCAGTATTTT.

This clone was detected a few times. V and J are TRBV6-5 and TRBJ1-4; the D is unclear. V was clipped by 0 bases and J by 8 bases, with 10 bases between them. The CDR3 sequence is 14 residues long. CDR1 MNHEY and CDR2 SVGAGI come from the germline V gene. The CDR3: CASSYSFVGEKLFF. DNA for the CDR3: TGTGCCAGCAGTTACTCATTTGTGGGGGAAAAACTGTTTTTT.

The chain is built from TRBV29-1 and TRBJ2-7; the match to TRBD1 covers 10 bases. The CDR3 extends over 14 amino acids. After removal of 1 base from V and 0 bases from J, the junction contained 0 bases not matched to a gene. Germline V gives CDR1 SQVTM, CDR2 ANQGSEA. CDR3 DNA sequence: TGCAGCGTTGAAGGGACAGGGGGCTCCTACGAGCAGTACTTC. Protein sequence: CSVEGTGGSYEQYF.

The rearrangement uses TRBV2 and TRBJ1-4, with 8 nucleotides matching TRBD1. Unmatched junction bases numbered 4, after V lost 6 bases and J lost 7 bases. The CDR3 extends over 13 amino acids. CDR1 and CDR2 from the germline V gene are SNHLY and FYNNEI. CDR3 loop: CASRGQGTEKLFF. As DNA, the CDR3 is TGTGCCAGCAGAGGACAGGGTACTGAAAAACTGTTTTTT.

The chain has TRBV29-1 and TRBJ2-3, with D possibly TRBD1 on 6 matching bases. The germline V gene has CDR1 SQVTM and CDR2 ANQGSEA. V was cut by 4 bases and J by 9 bases, with 11 bases left in between. The CDR3 totals 11 residues. This CDR3 reads CSVGPQGTQYF. The CDR3 bases are TGCAGCGTTGGGCCACAGGGAACGCAGTATTTT.

The chain links TRBV4-1 to TRBJ2-2; perhaps TRBD2 as D (5 bases). The germline V gene encodes CDR1 MGHRA and CDR2 YSYEKL. Trimming shortened V by 4 bases and J by 4 bases, and 16 bases separated the two germline ends. CDR3 length equals 16 residues. CDR3 region: CASSLMKAAATGELFF. CDR3 coding DNA: TGCGCCAGCAGCCTCATGAAGGCAGCGGCCACCGGGGAGCTGTTTTTT.

This clone was seen only once. The V call is TRBV2, the J call TRBJ2-3; a possible D gene is TRBD2 (5 bases). The length of the CDR3 is 15 residues. V lost 6 bases and J 0 bases, leaving 13 bases between the germline ends. Germline CDR1 is SNHLY and CDR2 is FYNNEI. DNA of the CDR3: TGTGCCAGCAGGGAGACTGGCGGGAGCACAGATACGCAGTATTTT. Translation gives CASRETGGSTDTQYF.

The chain links TRBV7-6 to TRBJ2-1, with a weak D call TRBD2 (6 bases). Germline values: CDR1 SGHVS, CDR2 FNYEAQ. The CDR3 has 16 amino acids. V was pared by 1 base and J by 7 bases, with 17 bases between. The CDR3 loop is CASSLEAGNTANEQFF. CDR3 sequence (DNA): TGTGCCAGCAGCTTAGAGGCGGGAAACACCGCAAATGAGCAGTTCTTC.

The table lists this clone with a count of one. The chain links TRBV28 to TRBJ2-1, with 13 nucleotides matching TRBD2. Germline V gene data show CDR1 as MDHEN and CDR2 as SYDVKM. The CDR3 runs to 16 residues. V gave up 4 bases and J gave up 7 bases; unmatched junction bases: 7. The CDR3 spells CASSSRTSGSLNEQFF. CDR3 DNA: TGTGCCAGCAGTTCCCGGACTAGCGGGAGTCTAAATGAGCAGTTCTTC.

This chain uses TRBV6-5 with TRBJ1-2; D call uncertain. There are 15 residues in the CDR3. Trimming took off 0 bases at V and 2 bases at J, with 10 bases between the two ends. Germline-derived CDR1 and CDR2 are MNHEY and SVGAGI. CDR3 nucleotide sequence: TGTGCCAGCAGTTACTCAGCAGCCAGGAACTATGGCTACACCTTC. It codes for CASSYSAARNYGYTF.

V usage is TRBV7-9 and J usage is TRBJ2-3, with D unclear. From germline, CDR1 is SEHNR and CDR2 FQNEAQ (reference sequence). This CDR3 has 11 residues. V was pared by 8 bases and J by 3 bases, with 6 bases between. For the CDR3, the DNA is TGTGCCAGCGGTCTTACAGATACGCAGTATTTT. Protein: CASGLTDTQYF.

This chain uses TRBV18 with TRBJ2-5; D remains ambiguous. The CDR3 contains 12 residues. The germline V and J ends were trimmed by 2 bases and 3 bases, with 4 bases remaining between them. CDR1 KGHSH and CDR2 LQKENI come from the germline V gene. The CDR3: CASSPGEETQYF. The CDR3, as DNA: TGTGCCAGCTCACCAGGGGAAGAGACCCAGTACTTC.

This clone showed up just a few times. This chain connects TRBV2 to TRBJ2-7; D is ambiguous. CDR1 SNHLY and CDR2 FYNNEI come from the germline V gene. Deletions cut 1 base from V and 4 bases from J, with 5 bases between. The CDR3 covers 12 residues. The CDR3 coding sequence is TGTGCCAGCAGTGAAGGTAAATACGAGCAGTACTTC. Translating it yields CASSEGKYEQYF. The entire variable domain, with the rest obtained from reference TRBV2 and TRBJ2-7, is as follows: EPEVTQTPSHQVTQMGQEVILRCVPISNHLYFYWYRQILGQKVEFLVSFYNNEISEKSEIFDDQFSVERPDGSNFTLKIRSTKLEDSAMYFCASSEGKYEQYFGPGTRLTVT.

The chain employs TRBV29-1 and TRBJ2-7; D is possibly TRBD2 (5 bases). The germline V and J ends were trimmed by 6 bases and 2 bases, with 14 bases remaining between them. Germline V gene data show CDR1 as SQVTM and CDR2 as ANQGSEA. The CDR3 has 13 residues. CDR3 sequence: CSVRAGSTYEQYF. For the CDR3, the DNA is TGCAGCGTCCGGGCGGGTAGCACCTACGAGCAGTACTTC.